These 23 T cell receptor beta chains originate from one sample sequenced in a study of shared clonotypes between healthy human individuals. CD45RO negativity and positive selection for CCR7 defined naive CD8 cells, a population that excluded terminally differentiated effector memory CD45RA+ cells. The repertoire was sequenced with immunoSEQ multiplex PCR; TCRdb's copy has only in-frame clones and lacks some. The sample holds about 600,000 clones, 95% seen once. Sequencing was carried out using naive CD8+ T cells sorted from blood. All receptors derive from a woman in her twenties or thirties in good health.

The chain is built from TRBV28 and TRBJ2-7; 8 bases are shared with TRBD2. The V gene's germline CDR1 is MDHEN and CDR2 SYDVKM. J lost 0 bases, V lost 5 bases, and 3 bases had no gene match. The CDR3 is 14 amino acids. The CDR3, as DNA: TGTGCCAGCAGTCAGCGGGAGAGCTCCTACGAGCAGTACTTC. Its protein is CASSQRESSYEQYF.

This sequence joins TRBV7-2 and TRBJ1-3, with 12 bases fitting TRBD1. J was trimmed by 5 bases and V by 5 bases; bases with no gene match: 7. From germline, CDR1 is SGHTA and CDR2 FQGNSA. This CDR3 has 16 amino acids. CDR3 nucleotide sequence: TGTGCCAGCAGCCCGGGGACAGGGGGCCGACGAAACACCATATATTTT. As protein: CASSPGTGGRRNTIYF.

The chain's CDR3 is CASSLGLDEQYF. CDR3 bases: TGTGCCAGCAGCCTGGGCCTCGACGAGCAGTACTTC. The rearrangement joins TRBV7-8 to TRBJ2-7; no reliable D call. Deletions cut 5 bases from V and 5 bases from J, with 10 bases between. The CDR3 length is 12 residues. Per germline, CDR1 SGHVS and CDR2 FQNEAQ.

The rearrangement uses TRBV6-1 and TRBJ1-4; D is unresolved. CDR1 is MNHNS, CDR2 SASEGT, per germline. This CDR3 comprises 13 residues. V shed 2 bases and J shed 8 bases, with 9 bases lying between them. DNA for the CDR3: TGTGCCAGCAGTGAACTTAGACGAGAAAAACTGTTTTTT. Translating gives CASSELRREKLFF.

This sequence joins TRBV27 and TRBJ2-3; 10 bases match TRBD2. V lost 3 bases, J lost 4 bases, and 7 bases stayed unmatched. Germline CDR1 MNHEY, CDR2 SMNVEV (reference sequence). The CDR3 extends over 16 amino acids. CDR3 in DNA: TGTGCCAGCAGTTTTTTTAGCGGGAGGCTCGCAGATACGCAGTATTTT. This gives the protein CASSFFSGRLADTQYF.

The chain uses TRBV15 and TRBJ2-7; 9 bases map to TRBD2. Germline V lookup: CDR1 LNHNV, CDR2 YYDKDF (reference sequence). Trimming cost V 4 bases and J 3 bases; bases outside gene matches: 7. This CDR3 region has 15 residues. CDR3 nucleotides: TGTGCCACCAGCACTTTAGCGGGAGCCCACTACGAGCAGTACTTC. Amino acid sequence: CATSTLAGAHYEQYF.

V gene TRBV7-9 combines with J gene TRBJ2-7; D possibly uses TRBD1 or TRBD2 (5 bases each). This CDR3 has 14 residues. The ends were cut back, 3 bases at V and 2 bases at J, with 11 bases in the middle. From germline, CDR1 is SEHNR and CDR2 FQNEAQ (reference sequence). CDR3 in DNA: TGTGCCAGCAGCTTCCGGGACGATACCTACGAGCAGTACTTC. Its protein is CASSFRDDTYEQYF.

This chain joins TRBV4-1 and TRBJ2-7; D is ambiguous. Germline values: CDR1 MGHRA, CDR2 YSYEKL. This CDR3 has 15 residues. Between the trimmed V and J ends, which lost 1 base and 4 bases, there was a span of 14 bases. The CDR3 protein is CASSQGVLPLYEQYF. The CDR3 DNA reads TGCGCCAGCAGCCAAGGGGTTTTGCCCCTTTACGAGCAGTACTTC.

This chain uses TRBV27 with TRBJ2-2; D is undetermined. The CDR3 loop spans 12 amino acids. Germline loops: CDR1 MNHEY, CDR2 SMNVEV (reference sequence). V was trimmed by 3 bases and J by 5 bases, leaving 4 bases between them. DNA for the CDR3: TGTGCCAGCAGTTTTTATACCGGGGAGCTGTTTTTT. It specifies CASSFYTGELFF.

This chain joins TRBV9 and TRBJ1-4, with D uncertain. From germline, CDR1 is SGDLS and CDR2 YYNGEE. The CDR3 has 16 amino acids. The V and J ends lost 3 bases and 4 bases respectively, with 16 bases between them. CDR3 protein: CASSGPTGSNNEKLFF. The CDR3 region has the DNA TGTGCCAGCAGCGGGCCCACGGGCTCTAATAATGAAAAACTGTTTTTT.

The rearrangement joins TRBV19 to TRBJ1-1, with D hard to call. This CDR3 has 15 residues. CDR1 LNHDA and CDR2 SQIVND come from the germline V gene (reference sequence). Trimming pared 1 base from V and 0 bases from J, leaving 9 bases between. The CDR3 here is CASSIAEKMNTEAFF. The CDR3, as DNA: TGTGCCAGTAGTATAGCGGAGAAGATGAACACTGAAGCTTTCTTT.

The CDR3 DNA reads TGTGCCAGCAGCACCACCCGACAGGAGTCCTACGAGCAGTACTTC. It yields the protein CASSTTRQESYEQYF. The gene calls are TRBV7-9 and TRBJ2-7; D might be TRBD1 (6 bases). The CDR3 is 15 residues long. Germline V gene lookup returns CDR1 SEHNR and CDR2 FQNEAQ (reference sequence). V dropped 5 bases and J dropped 1 base, with 15 bases sitting between them.

This chain uses TRBV4-1 with TRBJ2-7; a weak D match, TRBD1 (6 bases). Germline values: CDR1 MGHRA, CDR2 YSYEKL. This CDR3 is built from 15 residues. V lost 0 bases to trimming and J lost 2 bases, with 11 bases between them. CDR3 loop: CASSQDRDTTYEQYF. CDR3 coding DNA: TGCGCCAGCAGCCAAGACCGGGACACTACCTACGAGCAGTACTTC.

The rearrangement links TRBV6-5 to TRBJ2-2; no definite D call. The germline V gene has CDR1 MNHEY and CDR2 SVGAGI. The V end was cut by 8 bases, the J end by 1 base, with 11 bases between. The CDR3 extends over 14 amino acids. The CDR3 DNA follows: TGTGCCAGCGGATCTCCGCGGAACACCGGGGAGCTGTTTTTT. Translated: CASGSPRNTGELFF.

The V gene is TRBV10-3, the J gene TRBJ2-1; TRBD1 matches 8 bases. CDR3 size: 18 residues. The germline gives CDR1 ENHRY, CDR2 SYGVKD. Trimming cost V 7 bases and J 0 bases; bases outside gene matches: 14. The CDR3 nucleotides are TGTGCCATCAAGCCACAAGGGACAGGCCTCAGCTCCTACAATGAGCAGTTCTTC. Protein product: CAIKPQGTGLSSYNEQFF.

The chain recombines TRBV4-1 with TRBJ2-1; 9 nucleotides align to TRBD2. The germline V gene encodes CDR1 MGHRA and CDR2 YSYEKL. This CDR3 contains 17 residues. With V trimmed by 1 base and J by 8 bases, 12 bases remained unmatched. As DNA, the CDR3 is TGCGCCAGCAGCCAAGCGCTGGCGCGGGAGGGTTTGTATGAGCAGTTCTTC. This sequence encodes CASSQALAREGLYEQFF.

This chain uses TRBV21-1 with TRBJ2-2. TRBV21-1 is a recognized pseudogene. The CDR3 has 18 amino acids. CDR3 sequence (DNA): TGTGCCAGCAGCAAAGACGGGGGACACCACATTAACACCGGGGAGCTGTTTTTT. This translates into CASSKDGGHHINTGELFF.

Written as DNA, the CDR3 is TGTGCCAGCAGCCGTCTAGCGGGAGGGCCAACAGATACGCAGTATTTT. This encodes CASSRLAGGPTDTQYF. This chain links TRBV27 with TRBJ2-3; 12 positions match TRBD2. The CDR3 totals 16 residues. Germline V lookup: CDR1 MNHEY, CDR2 SMNVEV (reference sequence). J gave up 3 bases and V 6 bases, and 7 bases lay outside the gene matches.

This sequence joins TRBV5-1 and TRBJ2-1; no definite D call. Trimming took 6 bases from V and 4 from J, leaving 5 bases between them. Germline V gene lookup returns CDR1 SGHRS and CDR2 YFSETQ. The CDR3 has 11 amino acids. The chain's CDR3 is CASNEYNEQFF. The CDR3, as DNA: TGCGCCAGCAACGAGTACAATGAGCAGTTCTTC. The full variable domain, its missing parts supplied by reference TRBV5-1 and TRBJ2-1, is KAGVTQTPRYLIKTRGQQVTLSCSPISGHRSVSWYQQTPGQGLQFLFEYFSETQRNKGNFPGRFSGRQFSNSRSEMNVSTLELGDSALYLCASNEYNEQFFGPGTRLTVL.

V usage is TRBV28 and J usage is TRBJ1-2; 7 bases align to TRBD1. After removal of 6 bases from V and 0 bases from J, the junction contained 4 bases not matched to a gene. CDR3 length: 14 residues. Germline loops: CDR1 MDHEN, CDR2 SYDVKM. The CDR3 DNA reads as TGTGCCAGCAGAGGGACAGCCTCTAACTATGGCTACACCTTC. The encoded protein is CASRGTASNYGYTF.

This clone was counted once. The chain carries TRBV11-2 and TRBJ2-3; D remains unclear. Per germline, CDR1 SGHAT and CDR2 FQNNGV. Trimming removed 4 bases from V and 4 bases from J, with 9 bases in between. CDR3 length: 13 residues. The CDR3 sequence is CASSSIVADTQYF. CDR3 sequence (DNA): TGTGCCAGCAGCTCAATAGTCGCAGATACGCAGTATTTT.

This chain links TRBV19 with TRBJ2-3; D is perhaps TRBD2 (5 bases). This CDR3 has 15 amino acids. Deletions cut 5 bases from V and 1 base from J, with 13 bases between. Germline-derived CDR1 and CDR2 are LNHDA and SQIVND (reference sequence). The CDR3: CASSGLAGGTDTQYF. In DNA, the CDR3 is TGTGCCAGTAGTGGTCTCGCGGGTGGCACAGATACGCAGTATTTT.

The chain links TRBV5-4 to TRBJ1-2; no definite D call. Germline values: CDR1 SGHNT, CDR2 YYREEE (reference sequence). The ends were cut back, 4 bases at V and 3 bases at J, with 19 bases in the middle. The CDR3 totals 16 residues. The CDR3 bases are TGTGCCAGCAGCCTGGAACAGTCTAGTTTGGACTATGGCTACACCTTC. The encoded protein is CASSLEQSSLDYGYTF.